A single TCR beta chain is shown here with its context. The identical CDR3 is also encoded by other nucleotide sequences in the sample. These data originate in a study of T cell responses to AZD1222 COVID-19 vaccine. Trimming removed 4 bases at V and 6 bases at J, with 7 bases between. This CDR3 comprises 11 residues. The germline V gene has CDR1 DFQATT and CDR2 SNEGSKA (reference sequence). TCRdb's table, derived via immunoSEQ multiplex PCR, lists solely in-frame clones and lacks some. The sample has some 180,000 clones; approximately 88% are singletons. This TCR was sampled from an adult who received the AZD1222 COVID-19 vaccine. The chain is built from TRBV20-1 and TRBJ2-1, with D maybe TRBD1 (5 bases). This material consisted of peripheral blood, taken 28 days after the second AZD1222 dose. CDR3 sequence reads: CSAIRGNEQFF. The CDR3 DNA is TGCAGTGCTATTAGGGGCAATGAGCAGTTCTTC.